The 31 T cell receptor beta chains in this list originate from one sample, sequenced in a study of technical replicates of blood from several donors. Sequencing used immunoSEQ multiplex PCR; TCRdb keeps in-frame clones, though not all of them. Among some 80,000 clones listed, roughly nine tenths were seen once. The sequenced material came from T cells isolated from PBMCs. These receptors originate from a human donor in good health.

CDR3 loop: CASSSHSSLAGIETQYF. The CDR3 bases are TGTGCCAGCAGCTCACATTCGTCGTTAGCGGGAATAGAGACCCAGTACTTC. This chain connects TRBV7-2 to TRBJ2-5; 8 nucleotides agree with TRBD2. CDR3 length: 17 amino acids. The J segment lost 4 bases and the V segment lost 4 bases, leaving 14 bases of the junction unmatched. Per the germline V gene, CDR1 is SGHTA and CDR2 is FQGNSA.

The chain combines TRBV19 with TRBJ2-2; 8 nucleotides match TRBD2. The CDR3 sequence is 15 residues long. Germline CDR1 and CDR2: LNHDA and SQIVND (reference sequence). Germline trimming cut 6 bases from V and 5 bases from J; bases unmatched to any gene: 8. In nucleotides, the CDR3 is TGTGCCAGTAGGACCGAGCGGGAGAGGACCGGGGAGCTGTTTTTT. Translation: CASRTERERTGELFF.

The chain links TRBV18 to TRBJ2-2; 7 nucleotides align to TRBD2. The trim removed 1 base at V and 1 base at J, leaving 3 bases unmatched. The CDR3 consists of 16 residues. Germline-derived CDR1 and CDR2 are KGHSH and LQKENI. CDR3 in amino acids: CASSPLAGENTGELFF. CDR3 nucleotides: TGTGCCAGCTCACCACTGGCGGGAGAGAACACCGGGGAGCTGTTTTTT.

The chain carries TRBV4-1 and TRBJ2-7; 7 nucleotides agree with TRBD1. This CDR3 contains 13 residues. The J segment lost 0 bases and the V segment lost 8 bases, leaving 4 bases of the junction unmatched. Germline values: CDR1 MGHRA, CDR2 YSYEKL. CDR3 in amino acids: CASAKGASYEQYF. The CDR3 DNA follows: TGCGCCAGCGCAAAGGGGGCCTCCTACGAGCAGTACTTC.

Written as DNA, the CDR3 is TGTGCCTGGAGTGGAGGACACTACTATGGCTACACCTTC. Its translation is CAWSGGHYYGYTF. The chain has TRBV30 and TRBJ1-2, with TRBD1 as a possible D gene (5 bases). Germline CDR1 GTSNPN, CDR2 SVGIG (reference sequence). V was cut by 1 base and J by 3 bases, with 9 bases left in between. There are 13 residues in the CDR3.

The chain has TRBV4-1 and TRBJ1-1; D possibly corresponds to TRBD1 (6 bases). Looked up from germline, CDR1 is MGHRA and CDR2 is YSYEKL. Trimming removed 0 bases at V and 1 base at J, with 15 bases between. CDR3 length: 17 residues. This CDR3 reads CASSQDYLNRENTEAFF. In nucleotides, the CDR3 is TGCGCCAGCAGCCAAGACTATCTCAACAGGGAGAACACTGAAGCTTTCTTT.

The V and J genes are TRBV5-6 and TRBJ1-4; 9 bases match TRBD1. CDR1 SGHDT and CDR2 YYEEEE come from the germline V gene. The CDR3 has 13 residues. Trimming at V came to 5 bases and at J to 8 bases, leaving 4 bases not matched to a gene. The CDR3 here is CASSGQGWEKLFF. CDR3 coding DNA: TGTGCCAGCAGTGGACAGGGGTGGGAAAAACTGTTTTTT.

The V and J genes are TRBV10-3 and TRBJ1-5; TRBD1 aligns across 9 bases. The CDR3 has 15 amino acids. Germline V gives CDR1 ENHRY, CDR2 SYGVKD. With 4 bases clipped from V and 5 bases from J, the junction kept 6 bases outside the gene matches. The CDR3 is CAISGGTGFDQPQHF. CDR3 bases: TGTGCCATCAGTGGGGGGACAGGGTTTGATCAGCCCCAGCATTTT.

This chain uses TRBV14 with TRBJ1-1, with D possibly being TRBD1 (6 bases). The germline CDR1 and CDR2 sequences are SGHDN and FVKESK. Trimming removed 1 base at V and 5 bases at J, with 14 bases between. This CDR3 spans 15 amino acids. CDR3 residues: CASSQARGYETEAFF. DNA of the CDR3: TGTGCCAGCAGCCAAGCCAGGGGTTATGAGACTGAAGCTTTCTTT. The full variable domain, with the rest looked up from reference TRBV14 and TRBJ1-1, is EAGVTQFPSHSVIEKGQTVTLRCDPISGHDNLYWYRRVMGKEIKFLLHFVKESKQDESGMPNNRFLAERTGGTYSTLKVQPAELEDSGVYFCASSQARGYETEAFFGQGTRLTVV.

The chain is built from TRBV5-1 and TRBJ2-3, with D possibly being TRBD1 (6 bases). Trimming cost V 6 bases and J 3 bases, with 17 bases left between them. Germline-derived CDR1 and CDR2 are SGHRS and YFSETQ. This CDR3 spans 15 amino acids. DNA of the CDR3: TGCGCCAGCACTCTAAGGGGGATACAAACAGATACGCAGTATTTT. This gives the protein CASTLRGIQTDTQYF.

CDR3 sequence (DNA): TGTGCCAGCAGCTCGTCCCTTAGCGTACAAGAGACCCAGTACTTC. It yields the protein CASSSSLSVQETQYF. V gene TRBV11-3 combines with J gene TRBJ2-5; possible D gene TRBD2, 5 bases. The CDR3 covers 15 residues. V was shortened by 4 bases and J by 2 bases, with 14 bases between the two germline ends. Germline lookup yields CDR1 SGHNT and CDR2 YENEEA.

This chain joins TRBV7-9 and TRBJ2-1, with TRBD2 matching over 7 bases. The CDR3 is 18 residues long. V shed 0 bases and J 7 bases; nucleotides not matched to a gene: 15. Germline V gene data show CDR1 as SEHNR and CDR2 as FQNEAQ (reference sequence). The CDR3 is CASSLASWVAGVMNEQFF. The CDR3 DNA reads as TGTGCCAGCAGCTTAGCTTCCTGGGTTGCGGGAGTGATGAATGAGCAGTTCTTC.

The CDR3 DNA reads as TGTGCCAGCATGGTCGGGGGAGGGCCTAACGAGCAGTACTTC. This encodes CASMVGGGPNEQYF. The rearrangement links TRBV2 to TRBJ2-7, with 7 bases lining up with TRBD2. Per germline, CDR1 SNHLY and CDR2 FYNNEI. The CDR3 is 14 amino acids. Trimming removed 7 bases from V and 5 bases from J; junction bases left unmatched: 11.

V is TRBV28 and J is TRBJ2-5; D unclear. Germline CDR1 and CDR2: MDHEN and SYDVKM. The CDR3 loop spans 11 amino acids. V lost 6 bases and J lost 5, with 7 bases in between. The CDR3 bases are TGTGCCAGCAGGGTCGGGGAGACCCAGTACTTC. This gives the protein CASRVGETQYF.

The chain uses TRBV9 and TRBJ2-2; weak D call: TRBD2 (5 bases). The CDR3 length is 16 residues. Germline loops: CDR1 SGDLS, CDR2 YYNGEE. V shed 3 bases and J shed 4 bases, with 16 bases lying between them. The CDR3 DNA reads as TGTGCCAGCAGCGCCCCAGTGGACTTTGGCACCGGGGAGCTGTTTTTT. Its translation is CASSAPVDFGTGELFF.

This chain joins TRBV7-3 and TRBJ1-1, with D perhaps matching TRBD1 (5 bases). The germline gives CDR1 SGHTA, CDR2 FQGTGA. Deletions cut 2 bases from V and 3 bases from J, with 7 bases between. CDR3 length: 13 residues. CDR3 region: CASSLGHYTEAFF. The CDR3 nucleotides read TGTGCCAGCAGCTTAGGACACTACACTGAAGCTTTCTTT.

To note about this clone: The junction and the germline gene differ at one end; a read error may be behind it. This chain's CDR3 is CACRGRTEAFF. The CDR3 DNA reads as TGTGCCTGCAGGGGGAGAACTGAAGCTTTCTTT. The gene calls are TRBV6-5 and TRBJ1-1; 7 bases line up with TRBD1. Germline loops: CDR1 MNHEY, CDR2 SVGAGI. CDR3 length: 11 amino acids.

The chain is built from TRBV29-1 and TRBJ1-1; 10 nucleotides match TRBD1. Germline values: CDR1 SQVTM, CDR2 ANQGSEA. The CDR3 totals 16 residues. The junction had 8 bases not matched to a gene; V was cut back by 3 bases and J by 1 base. The CDR3 sequence is CSVDKGTGVGNTEAFF. The DNA of the CDR3 is TGCAGCGTTGATAAAGGGACAGGGGTAGGGAACACTGAAGCTTTCTTT.

This chain joins TRBV27 and TRBJ2-1, with a tentative D call TRBD2 (5 bases). Germline V lookup: CDR1 MNHEY, CDR2 SMNVEV (reference sequence). The CDR3 spans 14 residues. Deletions cut 3 bases from V and 8 bases from J, with 14 bases between. The CDR3 DNA is TGTGCCAGCAGTTTCGTAGGAGGAGCGGATGAGCAGTTCTTC. Translated, it gives CASSFVGGADEQFF.

The V gene is TRBV14, the J gene TRBJ2-7, with TRBD2 matching 9 bases. V dropped 3 bases and J dropped 5; count of bases not matched to a gene: 8. The CDR3 runs to 15 residues. Germline V gene data show CDR1 as SGHDN and CDR2 as FVKESK. DNA for the CDR3: TGTGCCAGCAGCCATCTCGGACTAGCGCTAGACGAGCAGTACTTC. Its translation is CASSHLGLALDEQYF.

The V and J genes are TRBV4-1 and TRBJ1-5; 7 nucleotides agree with TRBD1. CDR3 size: 17 residues. Germline lookup yields CDR1 MGHRA and CDR2 YSYEKL. After removal of 2 bases from V and 0 bases from J, the junction contained 7 bases not matched to a gene. This CDR3 reads CASSQSGTAYSNQPQHF. CDR3 sequence (DNA): TGCGCCAGCAGCCAATCCGGGACAGCTTATAGCAATCAGCCCCAGCATTTT.

The V gene is TRBV15, the J gene TRBJ2-1; D might be TRBD2 (5 bases). The CDR3 is 16 amino acids. V lost 4 bases and J lost 5, with 18 bases in between. Per the germline V gene, CDR1 is LNHNV and CDR2 is YYDKDF (reference sequence). The CDR3 region has the DNA TGTGCCACCAGCAAGAGACTACCTTACACAGACAATGAGCAGTTCTTC. Amino acid sequence: CATSKRLPYTDNEQFF.

The chain combines TRBV11-3 with TRBJ2-1; TRBD2 might be the D (5 bases). The CDR3 runs 15 residues. V lost 2 bases, J lost 6 bases, and 14 bases lay in between. In germline, CDR1 is SGHNT, CDR2 YENEEA. CDR3 region: CASSLSLGLSNEQFF. In DNA, the CDR3 is TGTGCCAGCAGCTTATCCCTTGGACTTTCCAATGAGCAGTTCTTC.

The chain recombines TRBV4-3 with TRBJ2-7; the D gene is possibly TRBD2 (6 bases). This CDR3 comprises 14 residues. The germline CDR1 and CDR2 sequences are LGHNA and YSLEER. The ends were cut back, 4 bases at V and 2 bases at J, with 12 bases in the middle. The CDR3 coding sequence is TGCGCCAGCAGCCCGACCGGGACTGCCTACGAGCAGTACTTC. Translated, it gives CASSPTGTAYEQYF.

V gene TRBV6-6 combines with J gene TRBJ2-1, with 12 bases matching TRBD2. The germline gives CDR1 MNHNY, CDR2 SVGAGI (reference sequence). The V segment lost 7 bases and the J segment 8 bases; nucleotides outside the gene matches: 12. This CDR3 comprises 16 residues. CDR3 protein: CASIPELAGGLDEQFF. CDR3 DNA: TGTGCCAGCATTCCAGAACTAGCGGGAGGTCTTGATGAGCAGTTCTTC.

This rearrangement joins TRBV28 to TRBJ1-4, with D tentatively TRBD1 (5 bases). Per germline, CDR1 MDHEN and CDR2 SYDVKM. V was trimmed by 4 bases and J by 4 bases, leaving 10 bases between them. The CDR3 length is 14 residues. CDR3 amino acids: CASSSGGYNEKLFF. Here the CDR3 DNA reads TGTGCCAGCAGTTCGGGGGGGTATAATGAAAAACTGTTTTTT. Full variable domain (remainder filled in from reference TRBV28 and TRBJ1-4): DVKVTQSSRYLVKRTGEKVFLECVQDMDHENMFWYRQDPGLGLRLIYFSYDVKMKEKGDIPEGYSVSREKKERFSLILESASTNQTSMYLCASSSGGYNEKLFFGSGTQLSVL.

This sequence joins TRBV10-3 and TRBJ2-7, with 8 bases aligning to TRBD2. V trimming: 11 bases; J trimming: 2 bases; junction bases outside the gene matches: 8. CDR1 ENHRY and CDR2 SYGVKD come from the germline V gene. CDR3 size: 13 residues. The CDR3 sequence: CAAESGSTYEQYF. The CDR3 DNA reads TGTGCCGCAGAAAGCGGGAGTACCTACGAGCAGTACTTC.

V and J are TRBV19 and TRBJ2-7, with 7 nucleotides matching TRBD1. CDR1 LNHDA and CDR2 SQIVND come from the germline V gene (reference sequence). The ends lost 1 base at V and 1 base at J; junction bases unmatched: 7. The CDR3 runs 16 residues. CDR3 DNA sequence: TGTGCCAGTAGTATAGGACAGGGAGAATGGTCCTACGAGCAGTACTTC. This translates into CASSIGQGEWSYEQYF.

This chain links TRBV7-8 with TRBJ2-7; D is unclear. The CDR3 extends over 13 amino acids. V was clipped by 2 bases and J by 2 bases, with 7 bases between them. The germline V gene has CDR1 SGHVS and CDR2 FQNEAQ. CDR3 DNA: TGTGCCAGCAGCTTACCGGTTCCCTACGAGCAGTACTTC. Translation: CASSLPVPYEQYF. The variable domain in full, completed from reference TRBV7-8 and TRBJ2-7, reads GAGVSQSPRYKVAKRGQDVALRCDPISGHVSLFWYQQALGQGPEFLTYFQNEAQLDKSGLPSDRFFAERPEGSVSTLKIQRTQQEDSAVYLCASSLPVPYEQYFGPGTRLTVT.

This clone was seen only a few times. The chain uses TRBV15 and TRBJ2-3; weak D call: TRBD1 (5 bases). The CDR3 extends over 16 amino acids. Germline lookup yields CDR1 LNHNV and CDR2 YYDKDF (reference sequence). V shed 3 bases and J shed 1 base, with 14 bases lying between them. CDR3 in DNA: TGTGCCACCAGCAGTAGTCCTGGGGCCCGCACAGATACGCAGTATTTT. This sequence encodes CATSSSPGARTDTQYF.

The count of this clone is one. The chain is built from TRBV7-2 and TRBJ2-7, with D uncertain. CDR3 size: 14 residues. Germline V lookup: CDR1 SGHTA, CDR2 FQGNSA. Trimming shortened V by 0 bases and J by 1 base, and 7 bases separated the two germline ends. CDR3: CASSLAQASYEQYF. In nucleotides, the CDR3 is TGTGCCAGCAGCTTAGCGCAGGCGTCCTACGAGCAGTACTTC.